This is a list of T cell receptor beta chains from one sample in a study of T cell responses to AZD1222 COVID-19 vaccine. Measured with immunoSEQ multiplex PCR; TCRdb has only the in-frame clones, and not every one. The sample holds about 130,000 clones, roughly nine tenths seen once. Source: peripheral blood, taken on day 0 of AZD1222 vaccination. The receptors stem from an adult in good health. Both conserved end residues are part of each CDR3. A D gene is named only where the DNA matches it firmly. Not every row has a clone size; where given, it reads once, few, many or a size class.

V gene	J gene	clone size	D gene	CDR3 protein	CDR3 DNA
TRBV6-5	TRBJ1-6	.	.	CASSWDPRDSPLHF	TGTGCCAGCAGCTGGGACCCGCGCGATTCACCCCTCCACTTT
TRBV2	TRBJ2-7	.	.	CASKQPLESSYEQYF	TGTGCCAGCAAGCAACCATTGGAAAGCTCCTACGAGCAGTACTTC
TRBV2	TRBJ1-2	.	TRBD1	CASRYDRASGYTF	TGTGCCAGTAGGTATGACAGGGCAAGTGGCTACACCTTC
TRBV27	TRBJ2-5	.	.	CASSPRRGETQYF	TGTGCCAGCAGCCCTAGGCGCGGGGAGACCCAGTACTTC
TRBV7-8	TRBJ2-2	.	.	CASSLAGSGAGELFF	TGTGCCAGCAGCTTAGCAGGATCCGGAGCCGGGGAGCTGTTTTTT
TRBV5-1	TRBJ1-1	.	.	CASSLEGPLGEAFF	TGCGCCAGCAGCTTGGAGGGCCCGCTTGGTGAAGCTTTCTTT
TRBV19	TRBJ2-1	.	.	CASSTGVDEQFF	TGTGCCAGTAGTACAGGGGTGGATGAGCAGTTCTTC
TRBV4-1	TRBJ1-2	few	.	CASSQGGNYGYTF	TGCGCCAGCAGCCAAGGGGGGAACTATGGCTACACCTTC
TRBV4-1	TRBJ2-2	.	TRBD2	CASSQESLAGTGELFF	TGCGCCAGCAGCCAAGAAAGCCTAGCGGGGACCGGGGAGCTGTTTTTT
TRBV7-2	TRBJ1-3	.	TRBD1	CASSLGLPGGGNTIYF	TGTGCCAGCAGCTTAGGCCTTCCAGGGGGTGGAAACACCATATATTTT
TRBV27	TRBJ1-4	.	.	CASSLYRDTEKLFF	TGTGCCAGCAGTTTATATCGTGACACCGAAAAACTGTTTTTT
TRBV11-2	TRBJ2-3	.	.	CASSRQRHTQYF	TGTGCCAGCAGCCGTCAAAGACATACGCAGTATTTT
TRBV6-6	TRBJ1-4	.	.	CASSYPQTGTGEKLFF	TGTGCCAGCAGTTACCCCCAAACAGGGACGGGTGAAAAACTGTTTTTT
TRBV27	TRBJ2-3	.	.	CASSPGGTDTQYF	TGTGCCAGCAGTCCGGGGGGCACAGATACGCAGTATTTT
TRBV27	TRBJ2-1	.	TRBD2	CASSSTRLAGGQQFF	TGTGCCAGCAGTTCAACCCGACTAGCGGGGGGCCAACAGTTCTTC
TRBV5-1	TRBJ1-4	once	TRBD1	CASSDGTGGLNGEKLFF	TGCGCCAGCAGCGACGGGACAGGGGGTCTGAATGGTGAAAAACTGTTTTTT
TRBV19	TRBJ2-7	.	TRBD1	CASSGTGGGEQYF	TGTGCCAGTAGTGGGACAGGGGGCGGGGAGCAGTACTTC
TRBV10-3	TRBJ1-3	.	TRBD1	CAISPTGGVGNTIYF	TGTGCCATCAGCCCTACAGGGGGCGTAGGAAACACCATATATTTT
TRBV7-2	TRBJ2-4	.	TRBD2	CASSLGLAVAKNIQYF	TGTGCCAGCAGCCTGGGACTAGCAGTAGCCAAAAACATTCAGTACTTC
TRBV7-9	TRBJ1-3	.	TRBD1	CASRSGTGENTIYF	TGTGCCAGCCGTAGTGGGACAGGGGAAAACACCATATATTTT
TRBV4-3	TRBJ2-1	.	TRBD2	CASRPTGGLAGDSSYNEQFF	TGCGCCAGCAGACCCACAGGGGGACTAGCGGGCGATAGCTCCTACAATGAGCAGTTCTTC
TRBV7-3	TRBJ2-1	.	TRBD2	CASSLGISGANEQFF	TGTGCCAGCAGCTTAGGTATTAGCGGGGCCAATGAGCAGTTCTTC
TRBV30	TRBJ1-6	.	TRBD1	CAWSPPRTGGAGVHSPLHF	TGTGCCTGGAGTCCGCCCCGGACAGGGGGCGCCGGAGTTCATTCACCCCTCCACTTT
TRBV2	TRBJ2-7	.	.	CAGVGSNSYEQYF	TGTGCCGGGGTCGGCAGTAACTCCTACGAGCAGTACTTC
TRBV7-9	TRBJ1-2	.	.	CAIRGRPDFYGYTF	TGTGCCATTCGGGGACGTCCGGACTTCTATGGCTACACCTTC
TRBV11-2	TRBJ1-5	once	.	CASSMQGGNQPQHF	TGTGCCAGCAGTATGCAGGGTGGCAATCAGCCCCAGCATTTT
TRBV9	TRBJ1-5	.	TRBD1	CASSVVEGTGNQPQHF	TGTGCCAGCAGCGTAGTGGAAGGGACAGGTAATCAGCCCCAGCATTTT
TRBV6-5	TRBJ2-7	.	TRBD2	CASSSGEVEYF	TGTGCCAGCAGTAGCGGGGAGGTGGAGTACTTC
TRBV29-1	TRBJ1-1	.	TRBD1	CSVDPRQGGDEAFF	TGCAGCGTTGACCCCCGACAGGGAGGCGATGAAGCTTTCTTT
TRBV20-1	TRBJ2-5	.	.	CSASGPQETQYF	TGCAGTGCTAGTGGTCCCCAAGAGACCCAGTACTTC
TRBV11-2	TRBJ2-1	.	.	CASSLTRWHNEQFF	TGTGCCAGCAGCTTGACCAGGTGGCATAATGAGCAGTTCTTC
TRBV5-1	TRBJ2-3	.	.	CASSSDGGDTQYF	TGCGCCAGCAGCTCGGACGGGGGAGATACGCAGTATTTT
TRBV14	TRBJ1-3	.	.	CASSQDPGTYGNTIYF	TGTGCCAGCAGCCAAGATCCCGGGACTTACGGAAACACCATATATTTT
TRBV9	TRBJ1-2	.	.	CASSTRLLDWGYTF	TGTGCCAGCAGCACCCGGCTCTTGGATTGGGGCTACACCTTC
TRBV7-8	TRBJ1-3	.	.	CASSTARSPGNTIYF	TGTGCCAGCAGCACCGCTAGGTCGCCTGGAAACACCATATATTTT
TRBV2	TRBJ2-7	once	.	CASSVTGRSGEQYF	TGTGCCAGCAGCGTAACAGGCAGGTCCGGCGAGCAGTACTTC
TRBV5-1	TRBJ2-3	.	.	CASRAGLRPDTQYF	TGCGCCAGCAGGGCGGGACTCCGTCCAGATACGCAGTATTTT
TRBV4-1	TRBJ1-6	.	TRBD1	CASSQDWDRGRQGYSPLHF	TGCGCCAGCAGCCAAGATTGGGACAGGGGGCGACAGGGCTATTCACCCCTCCACTTT
TRBV3-1/TRBV3-2	TRBJ1-5	.	.	CASSQDQVGTENNQPQHF	TGTGCCAGCAGCCAAGATCAAGTTGGGACCGAGAACAATCAGCCCCAGCATTTT
TRBV14	TRBJ2-1	.	TRBD1	CASTNSQGSAYNEQFF	TGTGCCAGCACCAACTCACAGGGGTCAGCCTACAATGAGCAGTTCTTC
TRBV25-1	TRBJ2-5	once	TRBD2	CASASHPGGGAQETQYF	TGTGCCAGCGCCTCCCACCCCGGCGGGGGGGCGCAAGAGACCCAGTACTTC
TRBV15	TRBJ2-1	.	TRBD2	CATSRSLLAGEYNEQFF	TGTGCCACCAGCAGATCTCTCCTAGCGGGGGAATACAATGAGCAGTTCTTC
TRBV10-3	TRBJ1-2	few	.	CAITGQTNYGYTF	TGTGCCATCACAGGTCAGACGAACTATGGCTACACCTTC
TRBV20-1	TRBJ1-2	.	.	CSASHYIDSYGYTF	TGCAGTGCTAGTCACTACATAGACAGCTATGGCTACACCTTC
TRBV3-1/TRBV3-2	TRBJ2-2	.	.	CASSQGWQGDTGELFF	TGTGCCAGCAGCCAAGGGTGGCAGGGAGACACCGGGGAGCTGTTTTTT